This TCR beta chain derives from a study of blood T cells in healthy people across ages. On the study more broadly: Researchers report that template switching captured about one barcoded beta molecule per two T cells.

This clonotype has just a few counts. Its antigen remains unknown. This may arise from a read error, as a much more abundant clone is one base away. PCR was performed a second time for 7 to 11 cycles using a sample-barcoded 5' primer and a J-beta primer mix. The authors tagged each cDNA molecule using a template-switch adaptor with 12 random nucleotides. MiXCR, applied by TCRdb to the 5' RACE reads, yields one record per CDR3 protein. The data show about 1 million distinct CDR3 sequences, less than 50% seen once. Per individual sample, total RNA of at least 5 micrograms was extracted. Germline CDR1 SGHRS, CDR2 YFSETQ. V shed 7 bases, J shed 11 bases, and the junction held 17 bases outside the gene matches. The CDR3 is made up of 15 amino acids. Study outcomes and limitations: One million T cells yielded diversity estimates that were considered underestimates.

The sequence was obtained from a woman aged 55-75 years in good health. What was sequenced was blood. The J gene is TRBJ2-5, the V gene TRBV5-1, with TRBD2 identical over 10 bases. The CDR3, as DNA: TGCGCCAGCGGAGAAGCGGGAGGGAACTACAATGAGCAGTACTTC. It codes for CASGEAGGNYNEQYF. The full variable domain, with the rest looked up from reference TRBV5-1 and TRBJ2-5, is KAGVTQTPRYLIKTRGQQVTLSCSPISGHRSVSWYQQTPGQGLQFLFEYFSETQRNKGNFPGRFSGRQFSNSRSEMNVSTLELGDSALYLCASGEAGGNYNEQYFGPGTRLLVL.